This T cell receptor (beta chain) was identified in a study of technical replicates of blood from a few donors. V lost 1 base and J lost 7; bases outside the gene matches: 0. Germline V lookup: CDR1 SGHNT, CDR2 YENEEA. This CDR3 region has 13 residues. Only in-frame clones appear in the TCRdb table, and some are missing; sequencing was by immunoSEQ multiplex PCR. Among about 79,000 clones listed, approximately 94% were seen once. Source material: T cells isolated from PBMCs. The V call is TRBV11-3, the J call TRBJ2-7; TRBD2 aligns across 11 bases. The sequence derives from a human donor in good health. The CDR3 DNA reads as TGTGCCAGCAGCTTAGGACTAGCGGGAGAGCAGTACTTC. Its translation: CASSLGLAGEQYF.